This TCR beta chain was recorded in a study of PD-1 blockade in classical Hodgkin lymphoma. J lost 5 bases, V lost 5 bases, and 7 bases had no gene match. The CDR3 runs to 15 residues. Germline V gene sequence: CDR1 MNHEY, CDR2 SMNVEV (reference sequence). The time point is: newly diagnosed, previously untreated cHL patient sample. The authors compared against newly diagnosed, untreated classical Hodgkin lymphoma PBMCs. Study results and caveats: Underlying causes for the observed repertoire differences were not defined, possibly disease activity or prior therapy. Reported findings placed baseline TCR diversity lower in newly diagnosed patients (compared with healthy donors).

Clones were sequenced by immunoSEQ multiplex PCR, and TCRdb holds only the in-frame ones, with some missing. The table shows approximately 17,000 clones, with 75% to 95% occurring only once. With respect to this clone: Antigen specificity is unknown.

The V and J genes are TRBV27 and TRBJ2-5; TRBD2 agrees at 11 bases. The origin of this receptor is a human donor with classical Hodgkin lymphoma. Material for sequencing was peripheral blood mononuclear cells (PBMCs). The CDR3 is CASSPTSGSVETQYF. The CDR3 bases are TGTGCCAGCAGTCCTACTAGCGGGAGTGTCGAGACCCAGTACTTC.